The present entry profiles one T cell receptor (beta chain) with its context. Its antigen is as yet unknown. The table came from immunoSEQ multiplex PCR; TCRdb's copy has only in-frame clones and leaves some out. The sample records about 2.1 million clones, just over 90% being singletons. This entry is derived from a study of shared clonotypes between healthy human individuals. Study context: A couple of women and three men aged 18 to 49 served as donors. General observations from the study: The authors expected sequencing depth to affect clonotype sharing among donors.

The germline CDR1 and CDR2 sequences are SGDLS and YYNGEE. V gave up 0 bases and J gave up 2 bases; unmatched junction bases: 8. CDR3 length: 19 amino acids. In the naive CD8 group, cells lacked CD45RO and were positively selected for CCR7, so terminally differentiated effector memory CD45RA+ cells were left out. This sequence originates from a young man in good health. Some clones in this sample may be carry-over from other donors' samples. This chain uses TRBV9 with TRBJ2-2; 12 bases fit TRBD2. What was sequenced was naive CD8+ T cells from PBMCs. The CDR3 DNA sequence: TGTGCCAGCAGCGTAGCAGGGCTAGCGGGAGGGATTAACACCGGGGAGCTGTTTTTT. This encodes CASSVAGLAGGINTGELFF. Together with reference TRBV9 and TRBJ2-2, the CDR3 gives the full variable domain: DSGVTQTPKHLITATGQRVTLRCSPRSGDLSVYWYQQSLDQGLQFLIQYYNGEERAKGNILERFSAQQFPDLHSELNLSSLELGDSALYFCASSVAGLAGGINTGELFFGEGSRLTVL.